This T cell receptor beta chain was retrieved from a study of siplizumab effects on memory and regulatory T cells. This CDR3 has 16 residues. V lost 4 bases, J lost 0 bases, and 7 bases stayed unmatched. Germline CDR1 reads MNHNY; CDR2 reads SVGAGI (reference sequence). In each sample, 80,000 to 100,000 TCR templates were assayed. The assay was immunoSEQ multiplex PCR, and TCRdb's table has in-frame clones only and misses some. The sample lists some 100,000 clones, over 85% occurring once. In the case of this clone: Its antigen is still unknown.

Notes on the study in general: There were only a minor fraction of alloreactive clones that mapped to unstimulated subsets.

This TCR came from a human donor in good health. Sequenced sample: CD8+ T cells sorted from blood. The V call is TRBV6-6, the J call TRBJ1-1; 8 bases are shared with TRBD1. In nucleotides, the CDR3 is TGTGCCAGCAGTTCAAGGACAGGGAGGGTGAACACTGAAGCTTTCTTT. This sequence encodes CASSSRTGRVNTEAFF.